The 32 T cell receptor beta chains below were found in one sample sequenced in a study of cytomegalovirus exposure and HLA in healthy donors. PCR amplification relied on 60 Vbeta primers (plus 13 Jbeta primers). Some clones are missing from TCRdb's copy, which holds only in-frame ones; the method was immunoSEQ multiplex PCR. The data show about 93,000 clones, 82% seen once. The source material was PBMCs. Receptors were obtained from a man aged 50 to 59 in good health and CMV-seronegative.

This clone qualifies as medium-sized. The V and J genes are TRBV7-6 and TRBJ1-1, with D perhaps matching TRBD1 (5 bases). V was pared by 8 bases and J by 0 bases, with 10 bases between. Germline CDR1 SGHVS, CDR2 FNYEAQ. The CDR3 is made up of 13 amino acids. CDR3 in DNA: TGTGCCAGCGGGCAGGGCATGAACACTGAAGCTTTCTTT. This encodes CASGQGMNTEAFF.

V gene TRBV28 combines with J gene TRBJ2-5; D possibly corresponds to TRBD1 (6 bases). CDR1 and CDR2 (germline): MDHEN, SYDVKM. Trimming removed 2 bases from V and 6 bases from J, with 10 bases in between. The CDR3 contains 13 residues. CDR3 region: CASSLGGAKTQYF. The CDR3 DNA sequence: TGTGCCAGCAGTTTAGGGGGCGCAAAGACCCAGTACTTC.

Regarding this clone: Other nucleotide sequences in the sample specify the same CDR3. V is TRBV11-3 and J is TRBJ2-1; 7 bases align to TRBD2. The V gene end was trimmed by 0 bases and the J gene end by 4 bases; junction bases not matched to a gene: 0. Germline assignment: CDR1 SGHNT and CDR2 YENEEA. This CDR3 has 14 amino acids. The CDR3 reads CASSLEGGYNEQFF. Here the CDR3 DNA reads TGTGCCAGCAGCTTAGAGGGGGGGTACAATGAGCAGTTCTTC.

This clone was detected only a few times. The V call is TRBV4-3, the J call TRBJ2-6; D ambiguous. V shed 4 bases and J shed 0 bases, with 13 bases lying between them. Germline V lookup: CDR1 LGHNA, CDR2 YSLEER. This CDR3 is built from 17 residues. Here the CDR3 reads CASSLQSESSGANVLTF. The CDR3 nucleotides read TGCGCCAGCAGCCTTCAATCGGAGAGCTCTGGGGCCAACGTCCTGACTTTC.

As regards this clone: At the DNA level, this CDR3 is encoded by other sequences in the same sample as well. The V and J genes are TRBV18 and TRBJ2-7, with 14 nucleotides matching TRBD2. In germline, CDR1 is KGHSH, CDR2 LQKENI. This CDR3 has 18 amino acids. Germline trimming cut 4 bases from V and 6 bases from J; bases unmatched to any gene: 14. For the CDR3, the DNA is TGTGCCAGCTCACGGGCGGCACCAGGACTAGCGGGAGGAACCGAGCAGTACTTC. This sequence encodes CASSRAAPGLAGGTEQYF.

This chain uses TRBV4-2 with TRBJ2-3, with 7 bases lining up with TRBD2. With V trimmed by 7 bases and J by 2 bases, 12 bases remained unmatched. Per germline, CDR1 LGHNA and CDR2 YNFKEQ. The CDR3 is 16 residues long. The CDR3 nucleotides read TGTGCCAGCACCTCTTGGGGGGGAAGGTTCACAGATACGCAGTATTTT. This codes for CASTSWGGRFTDTQYF.

This clone was picked up one time. This chain links TRBV4-2 with TRBJ2-1; 11 positions agree with TRBD1. The CDR3 extends over 18 amino acids. CDR1 LGHNA and CDR2 YNFKEQ come from the germline V gene. V was clipped by 0 bases and J by 4 bases; unmatched bases: 8. CDR3 nucleotides: TGTGCCAGCAGCCAAGACGGTACGGGGGACAGGGGGTACAATGAGCAGTTCTTC. Translated, it gives CASSQDGTGDRGYNEQFF.

The V call is TRBV7-2, the J call TRBJ2-3, with TRBD2 matching 10 bases. Per germline, CDR1 SGHTA and CDR2 FQGNSA. V was clipped by 5 bases and J by 0 bases; unmatched bases: 8. The CDR3 is made up of 17 amino acids. CDR3 DNA sequence: TGTGCCAGCAGCCCAACCCTACTAGCGGGGAGCACAGATACGCAGTATTTT. Translation: CASSPTLLAGSTDTQYF.

CDR3 in amino acids: CASSSLGQGTAGYTF. The CDR3 DNA sequence: TGTGCCAGCAGCTCCCTCGGACAGGGAACCGCTGGCTACACCTTC. V is TRBV5-5 and J is TRBJ1-2; 8 nucleotides agree with TRBD1. The CDR3 loop spans 15 amino acids. The V and J ends lost 3 bases and 7 bases, in that order; junction bases with no gene match: 11. Germline CDR1 and CDR2: SGHKS and YYEKEE (reference sequence).

The gene calls are TRBV19 and TRBJ1-2; D is perhaps TRBD1 (5 bases). This CDR3 is built from 14 residues. V shed 3 bases and J shed 2 bases, with 10 bases lying between them. Germline-derived CDR1 and CDR2 are LNHDA and SQIVND (reference sequence). This chain's CDR3 is CASSIGGENYGYTF. CDR3 coding DNA: TGTGCCAGTAGTATTGGAGGGGAGAACTATGGCTACACCTTC.

The chain combines TRBV4-1 with TRBJ1-4; unclear D gene. Germline V CDR1 and CDR2: MGHRA, YSYEKL. CDR3 size: 15 residues. Trimming cost V 0 bases and J 7 bases, with 12 bases left between them. CDR3 in DNA: TGCGCCAGCAGCCAAGATCTGAGGGCGGCTGAAAAACTGTTTTTT. It encodes CASSQDLRAAEKLFF.

CDR3 amino acids: CARRQGVDEKLFF. The CDR3 DNA reads TGTGCCAGAAGACAGGGGGTCGATGAAAAACTGTTTTTT. This chain uses TRBV19 with TRBJ1-4, with 9 nucleotides matching TRBD1. Losses at the gene ends were 9 bases for V and 6 bases for J; bases not matched to a gene: 5. The germline gives CDR1 LNHDA, CDR2 SQIVND (reference sequence). This CDR3 has 13 residues.

The rearrangement uses TRBV6-5 and TRBJ1-1; TRBD1 matches 10 bases. Germline CDR1 reads MNHEY; CDR2 reads SVGAGI. The CDR3 extends over 15 amino acids. Trimming took 10 bases from V and 5 from J; bases not matched to a gene: 13. The CDR3 here is CATVPHDRGRTEAFF. Written as DNA, the CDR3 is TGTGCCACCGTACCCCACGACAGGGGGCGAACTGAAGCTTTCTTT.

The gene calls are TRBV14 and TRBJ1-1; 8 nucleotides align to TRBD1. This CDR3 has 15 residues. Losses at the gene ends were 2 bases for V and 1 base for J; bases not matched to a gene: 3. Germline V gene sequence: CDR1 SGHDN, CDR2 FVKESK. The CDR3 region has the DNA TGTGCCAGCAGCCAACAGGGGGCAGGGAACACTGAAGCTTTCTTT. Its protein product is CASSQQGAGNTEAFF.

This clone was found a few times. The rearrangement joins TRBV28 to TRBJ2-1, with 13 bases that match TRBD2. CDR3 size: 17 residues. The V gene end was trimmed by 3 bases and the J gene end by 8 bases; junction bases not matched to a gene: 10. Germline lookup yields CDR1 MDHEN and CDR2 SYDVKM. CDR3 loop: CASSLGLLAGGVDEQFF. CDR3 in DNA: TGTGCCAGCAGTTTGGGGTTACTAGCGGGAGGGGTCGATGAGCAGTTCTTC.

V and J are TRBV7-2 and TRBJ2-7; 13 bases map to TRBD2. Germline CDR1 reads SGHTA; CDR2 reads FQGNSA. The CDR3 covers 16 residues. Unmatched junction bases numbered 6, after V lost 1 base and J lost 6 bases. The CDR3 bases are TGTGCCAGCAGCTTAGAAGGGACTAGCGGGATACCCGAGCAGTACTTC. This translates into CASSLEGTSGIPEQYF.

The chain employs TRBV6-5 and TRBJ1-2, with D unresolved. Germline CDR1 is MNHEY and CDR2 is SVGAGI. V shed 4 bases and J shed 5 bases, with 5 bases lying between them. The CDR3 is 11 residues long. The CDR3 loop reads CASSSQYGYTF. CDR3 bases: TGTGCCAGCAGTTCCCAGTATGGCTACACCTTC.

The rearrangement links TRBV27 to TRBJ1-1; TRBD1 agrees at 9 bases. Unmatched junction bases numbered 8, after V lost 3 bases and J lost 12 bases. CDR3 length: 13 residues. From germline, CDR1 is MNHEY and CDR2 SMNVEV (reference sequence). The DNA of the CDR3 is TGTGCCAGCAGTTTGTCCGGGACAGGGACGCCTTTCTTT. Its translation is CASSLSGTGTPFF.

This chain links TRBV6-6 with TRBJ2-7; 7 nucleotides align to TRBD1. The CDR3 is 14 amino acids. Trimming cost V 2 bases and J 2 bases; bases outside gene matches: 3. In germline, CDR1 is MNHNY, CDR2 SVGAGI (reference sequence). The CDR3 DNA reads TGTGCCAGCAGTTACACAACAGGGGCCTACGAGCAGTACTTC. This gives the protein CASSYTTGAYEQYF.

The chain links TRBV28 to TRBJ1-2; D gene unclear. The V end lost 3 bases, the J end lost 4 bases, and 6 bases lay between the germline ends. CDR1 and CDR2 (germline): MDHEN, SYDVKM. The CDR3 loop spans 12 amino acids. CDR3 residues: CASSFSSYGYTF. CDR3 DNA sequence: TGTGCCAGCAGTTTCTCCAGCTATGGCTACACCTTC.

The chain links TRBV10-3 to TRBJ2-3, with TRBD1 matching over 7 bases. Germline assignment: CDR1 ENHRY and CDR2 SYGVKD. The length of the CDR3 is 12 residues. The V segment lost 8 bases and the J segment 7 bases; nucleotides outside the gene matches: 6. The CDR3 protein is CAIGTDLYTQYF. CDR3 bases: TGTGCCATCGGGACAGACCTCTATACGCAGTATTTT.

The rearrangement links TRBV6-5 to TRBJ1-5; 7 bases align to TRBD1. The CDR3 is 15 amino acids. From germline, CDR1 is MNHEY and CDR2 SVGAGI. V lost 6 bases, J lost 0 bases, and 5 bases stayed unmatched. CDR3 in DNA: TGTGCCAGCAGGTCGACAGGGAATAGCAATCAGCCCCAGCATTTT. This sequence encodes CASRSTGNSNQPQHF.

The rearrangement joins TRBV6-4 to TRBJ1-6, with a possible D match to TRBD1 (5 bases). The germline CDR1 and CDR2 sequences are MRHNA and SNTAGT. This CDR3 has 13 residues. Trimming took off 6 bases at V and 7 bases at J, with 10 bases between the two ends. DNA for the CDR3: TGTGCCAGCAGCAGGGTTTCAAATTCACCCCTCCACTTT. This encodes CASSRVSNSPLHF.

This clone occurred once. The chain recombines TRBV28 with TRBJ2-3, with 10 nucleotides matching TRBD2. From germline, CDR1 is MDHEN and CDR2 SYDVKM. The CDR3 loop spans 17 amino acids. J was trimmed by 0 bases and V by 2 bases; bases with no gene match: 5. This chain's CDR3 is CASSLELAGKSTDTQYF. The DNA for the CDR3 is TGTGCCAGCAGTTTAGAACTAGCGGGGAAAAGCACAGATACGCAGTATTTT.

The gene calls are TRBV19 and TRBJ2-1; 13 nucleotides line up with TRBD2. Germline values: CDR1 LNHDA, CDR2 SQIVND (reference sequence). The CDR3 loop spans 17 amino acids. J gave up 10 bases and V 6 bases, and 15 bases lay outside the gene matches. CDR3: CASSLTSGGGRAGEQFF. CDR3 sequence (DNA): TGTGCCAGTAGCTTAACTAGCGGGGGGGGGCGGGCCGGGGAGCAGTTCTTC.

V and J are TRBV19 and TRBJ2-5; 10 bases agree with TRBD1. The CDR3 consists of 14 residues. J lost 5 bases, V lost 6 bases, and 6 bases had no gene match. The germline V gene has CDR1 LNHDA and CDR2 SQIVND (reference sequence). CDR3 amino acids: CASSQGTGVETQYF. The CDR3 DNA reads TGTGCCAGTAGCCAAGGGACAGGGGTGGAGACCCAGTACTTC.

The V and J genes are TRBV29-1 and TRBJ1-5, with D hard to call. From germline, CDR1 is SQVTM and CDR2 ANQGSEA. CDR3 length equals 12 residues. V was cut by 6 bases and J by 3 bases, with 9 bases left in between. This CDR3 is CSVANLNQPQHF. CDR3 bases: TGCAGCGTCGCGAACCTCAATCAGCCCCAGCATTTT.

The chain combines TRBV5-4 with TRBJ1-1, with D perhaps TRBD1 (6 bases). The CDR3 consists of 16 residues. Germline assignment: CDR1 SGHNT and CDR2 YYREEE (reference sequence). V was clipped by 4 bases and J by 8 bases, with 24 bases between them. CDR3 loop: CASSLMGAGGPGEAFF. The CDR3 bases are TGTGCCAGCAGCCTAATGGGGGCCGGGGGGCCAGGAGAAGCTTTCTTT.

J is TRBJ2-5 and V is TRBV5-6; perhaps TRBD1 as D (5 bases). The CDR3 contains 14 residues. From germline, CDR1 is SGHDT and CDR2 YYEEEE. Trimming removed 3 bases at V and 5 bases at J, with 14 bases between. In DNA form, the CDR3 reads TGTGCCAGCAGCTCCGGACACTCGGGCGAGACCCAGTACTTC. As protein: CASSSGHSGETQYF.

The sample holds a few counts of this clone. The rearrangement joins TRBV5-1 to TRBJ1-1, with 7 bases that match TRBD1. J lost 0 bases, V lost 3 bases, and 2 bases had no gene match. The CDR3 is 14 residues long. Looked up from germline, CDR1 is SGHRS and CDR2 is YFSETQ. CDR3 nucleotide sequence: TGCGCCAGCAGCTCACAGGGGCTGAACACTGAAGCTTTCTTT. Its protein product is CASSSQGLNTEAFF.

The gene calls are TRBV18 and TRBJ2-4, with 15 nucleotides matching TRBD2. This CDR3 has 18 residues. The V gene's germline CDR1 is KGHSH and CDR2 LQKENI. Trimming at V came to 6 bases and at J to 2 bases, leaving 8 bases not matched to a gene. CDR3 nucleotides: TGTGCCAGCTCTGGACTAGCGGGAGGGCCGGGGACCAAAAACATTCAGTACTTC. Translation gives CASSGLAGGPGTKNIQYF. The whole variable domain, remainder taken from reference TRBV18 and TRBJ2-4, is NAGVMQNPRHLVRRRGQEARLRCSPMKGHSHVYWYRQLPEEGLKFMVYLQKENIIDESGMPKERFSAEFPKEGPSILRIQQVVRGDSAAYFCASSGLAGGPGTKNIQYFGAGTRLSVL.

CDR3 nucleotide sequence: TGTGCCAGCAGCGTCGACAGGGGGGGCACTGAAGCTTTCTTT. It specifies CASSVDRGGTEAFF. The chain couples TRBV7-2 to TRBJ1-1; 9 bases map to TRBD1. This CDR3 comprises 14 residues. CDR1 is SGHTA, CDR2 FQGNSA, per germline. V was clipped by 5 bases and J by 4 bases; unmatched bases: 5.